This is a list of T cell receptor beta chains from one sample in a study of T-cell reconstitution after alpha-beta-depleted transplantation in children. Each CDR3 protein is one row after TCRdb ran MiXCR on the PCR reads. The repertoire holds approximately 50,000 distinct CDR3 sequences, with around 53% as singletons. The material sequenced was peripheral blood, taken before TCRalphabeta/CD19-depleted stem cell transplant. These receptors all stem from a boy younger than two with SCID, due to receive a stem cell transplant. Both conserved end residues are part of each CDR3. A D gene is named only where the DNA matches it firmly. Clone sizes are given selectively: once, few, many, or a class where the clone is expanded.

d_call	clone_size	j_call	v_call	cdr3_aa	cdr3_nt
TRBD1	few	TRBJ2-7	TRBV18	CASSPGTGGAYEQYF	TGTGCCAGCTCACCAGGGACAGGGGGAGCCTACGAGCAGTACTTC
TRBD2	NA	TRBJ2-7	TRBV6-5	CASSFGGAQEQYF	TGTGCCAGCAGTTTCGGGGGGGCCCAGGAGCAGTACTTC
NA	few	TRBJ2-3	TRBV5-6	CASSSQGGAVRVTQYF	TGTGCCAGCAGCTCCCAAGGAGGGGCGGTTCGGGTTACGCAGTATTTT
TRBD1	NA	TRBJ1-2	TRBV5-1	CASSGQGADYGYTF	TGCGCCAGCAGCGGGCAGGGGGCGGACTATGGCTACACCTTC
TRBD1	NA	TRBJ1-4	TRBV7-2	CASSASGGLNEKLFF	TGTGCCAGCAGCGCCTCAGGGGGCCTTAATGAAAAACTGTTTTTT
NA	NA	TRBJ1-3	TRBV7-2	CASSSGQPGNTIYF	TGTGCCAGCAGCTCCGGGCAGCCTGGAAACACCATATATTTT
TRBD1	NA	TRBJ2-3	TRBV12-3/TRBV12-4	CASSSGTGADTQYF	TGTGCCAGCAGTTCCGGGACAGGGGCAGATACGCAGTATTTT
NA	few	TRBJ1-1	TRBV5-1	CASSLEAQNTEAFF	TGCGCCAGCAGCTTGGAGGCACAGAACACTGAAGCTTTCTTT
TRBD2	NA	TRBJ2-7	TRBV20-1	CSARTSGGTYEQYF	TGCAGTGCTAGGACTAGCGGGGGGACTTACGAGCAGTACTTC
TRBD1	NA	TRBJ2-1	TRBV2	CASGDRGLGPQFF	TGTGCCAGCGGCGACAGGGGGCTAGGCCCGCAGTTCTTC
TRBD1	once	TRBJ2-1	TRBV20-1	CSARRQGAGNEQFF	TGCAGTGCTAGAAGACAGGGGGCGGGAAATGAGCAGTTCTTC
NA	once	TRBJ1-5	TRBV20-1	CSARDSQGYGQPQHF	TGCAGTGCTAGAGATTCTCAGGGTTACGGCCAGCCCCAGCATTTT
TRBD1	NA	TRBJ1-1	TRBV4-1	CASSQKLRTGSQQGEAFF	TGCGCCAGCAGCCAAAAACTAAGGACAGGGTCGCAACAGGGTGAAGCTTTCTTT
NA	NA	TRBJ1-5	TRBV18	CASSLRQSSNQPQHF	TGTGCCAGCTCGCTCAGACAATCTAGCAATCAGCCCCAGCATTTT
TRBD2	NA	TRBJ2-1	TRBV5-1	CASSYGLAGHNEQFF	TGCGCCAGCAGTTACGGACTAGCGGGGCACAATGAGCAGTTCTTC
NA	few	TRBJ2-3	TRBV7-2	CASSLGITGYTDTQYF	TGTGCCAGCAGCTTAGGAATCACGGGCTACACAGATACGCAGTATTTT
NA	once	TRBJ1-1	TRBV7-9	CASSLPGAPNTEAFF	TGTGCCAGCAGCTTACCGGGGGCGCCGAACACTGAAGCTTTCTTT
NA	NA	TRBJ2-2	TRBV5-1	CASGRNYGTGELFF	TGCGCCAGCGGCAGGAACTATGGGACCGGGGAGCTGTTTTTT
TRBD2	NA	TRBJ2-1	TRBV4-1	CASSQGGPLTSGGNNEQFF	TGCGCCAGCAGCCAAGGGGGCCCACTGACTAGCGGGGGAAACAATGAGCAGTTCTTC
NA	NA	TRBJ2-7	TRBV4-3	CASSPGTSLSYEQYF	TGCGCCAGCAGCCCCGGGACTTCCCTCTCCTACGAGCAGTACTTC
NA	many	TRBJ1-5	TRBV20-1	CSARDRIAPQHF	TGCAGTGCCCGAGACCGTATTGCGCCCCAGCATTTT
NA	once	TRBJ2-3	TRBV29-1	CSVSEGGSTDTQYF	TGCAGCGTTTCCGAGGGTGGGAGCACAGATACGCAGTATTTT
TRBD2	NA	TRBJ2-3	TRBV6-1	CASSEGVAGGGTDTQYF	TGTGCCAGCAGTGAAGGTGTAGCGGGGGGGGGCACAGATACGCAGTATTTT
NA	NA	TRBJ2-3	TRBV4-1	CASRTEFGAADTQYF	TGCGCCAGCCGCACAGAGTTCGGGGCTGCAGATACGCAGTATTTT
NA	few	TRBJ2-3	TRBV11-2	CASSWWPSMDTQYF	TGTGCCAGCAGCTGGTGGCCTTCTATGGATACGCAGTATTTT
NA	few	TRBJ2-7	TRBV7-8	CASSPRWEQYF	TGTGCCAGCAGCCCCCGGTGGGAGCAGTACTTC
TRBD2	NA	TRBJ2-1	TRBV9	CASSVGLGLAGGFNEQFF	TGTGCCAGCAGCGTAGGTCTGGGACTAGCGGGGGGGTTCAATGAGCAGTTCTTC
NA	few	TRBJ1-2	TRBV20-1	CSARARSFDYGYTF	TGCAGTGCTAGGGCTAGATCGTTCGACTATGGCTACACCTTC
TRBD1	NA	TRBJ2-7	TRBV20-1	CSARRTGGYPYEQYF	TGCAGTGCTAGACGGACAGGGGGCTACCCCTACGAGCAGTACTTC
TRBD2	NA	TRBJ2-5	TRBV7-7	CASSPGTRIKTQYF	TGTGCCAGCAGCCCCGGGACTAGGATAAAGACCCAGTACTTC
TRBD2	NA	TRBJ2-7	TRBV6-1	CASSKLSMTSGAYEQYF	TGTGCCAGCAGTAAACTGTCCATGACTAGCGGGGCCTACGAGCAGTACTTC
TRBD1	NA	TRBJ2-1	TRBV5-1	CASSGMAGGSYNEQFF	TGCGCCAGCAGCGGGATGGCAGGGGGATCCTACAATGAGCAGTTCTTC
NA	few	TRBJ2-6	TRBV7-6	CASSPRVMPISGANVLTF	TGTGCCAGCAGCCCGAGGGTGATGCCGATCTCTGGGGCCAACGTCCTGACTTTC
NA	NA	TRBJ2-1	TRBV6-4	CASSDSWQASYNEQFF	TGTGCCAGCAGTGACTCGTGGCAGGCCTCCTACAATGAGCAGTTCTTC
TRBD2	NA	TRBJ2-3	TRBV5-1	CASSLESGGTDTQYF	TGCGCCAGCAGCTTGGAGAGCGGGGGCACAGATACGCAGTATTTT
NA	NA	TRBJ1-5	TRBV4-3	CASSQDVQGDQPQHF	TGCGCCAGCAGCCAAGATGTGCAGGGTGACCAGCCCCAGCATTTT
NA	NA	TRBJ2-5	TRBV6-1	CASKRPADETQYF	TGTGCCAGCAAGCGTCCGGCAGATGAGACCCAGTACTTC
NA	NA	TRBJ2-7	TRBV2	CASNWDDYEQYF	TGTGCCAGCAATTGGGATGACTACGAGCAGTACTTC
TRBD1	few	TRBJ2-7	TRBV12-3/TRBV12-4	CASSLGGQGAYEQYF	TGTGCCAGCAGTTTAGGCGGACAGGGTGCCTACGAGCAGTACTTC
NA	NA	TRBJ2-3	TRBV5-1	CASSPLGPSTDTQYF	TGCGCCAGCAGCCCTCTCGGTCCTAGCACAGATACGCAGTATTTT
TRBD1	NA	TRBJ2-1	TRBV6-1	CASSLGQGGYNEQFF	TGTGCCAGCAGTCTGGGACAGGGGGGATACAATGAGCAGTTCTTC
NA	NA	TRBJ2-3	TRBV6-5	CASSYLPDHTDTQYF	TGTGCCAGCAGTTACTTACCGGACCACACAGATACGCAGTATTTT
TRBD2	few	TRBJ2-3	TRBV10-3	CAISETSGGGTDTQYF	TGTGCCATCAGTGAGACTAGCGGGGGGGGGACAGATACGCAGTATTTT
NA	NA	TRBJ2-7	TRBV12-3/TRBV12-4	CASRGRSSYEQYF	TGTGCCAGCAGGGGCAGGAGCTCCTACGAGCAGTACTTC
NA	many	TRBJ1-1	TRBV6-5	CASRATGTSEAFF	TGTGCCAGCAGAGCAACCGGGACAAGTGAAGCTTTCTTT
NA	NA	TRBJ2-3	TRBV18	CASSPYAGETDTQYF	TGTGCCAGCTCACCATACGCCGGAGAGACAGATACGCAGTATTTT
TRBD2	NA	TRBJ2-3	TRBV15	CATSRGTSGGADTQYF	TGTGCCACCAGCAGAGGCACTAGCGGGGGAGCAGATACGCAGTATTTT
NA	NA	TRBJ2-7	TRBV7-9	CASSYEQCF	TGTGCCAGCAGCTACGAGCAGTGCTTC
TRBD2	NA	TRBJ2-1	TRBV7-2	CASSLAGRGGNEQFF	TGTGCCAGCAGCTTAGCGGGGCGCGGGGGGAATGAGCAGTTCTTC
NA	NA	TRBJ2-2	TRBV9	CASSRSGLGTGELFF	TGTGCCAGCAGCCGTTCGGGGCTTGGCACCGGGGAGCTGTTTTTT
TRBD1	NA	TRBJ2-3	TRBV28	CASSLHFQHRGFGTDTQYF	TGTGCCAGCAGTCTCCATTTCCAGCACAGGGGTTTCGGGACAGATACGCAGTATTTT
NA	NA	TRBJ2-2	TRBV7-9	CASGPTGLSTGELFF	TGTGCCAGCGGCCCTACAGGGTTAAGTACCGGGGAGCTGTTTTTT
NA	few	TRBJ2-3	TRBV6-4	CASSARPDDTDTQYF	TGTGCCAGCAGTGCCAGGCCCGACGACACAGATACGCAGTATTTT
TRBD2	few	TRBJ2-7	TRBV11-2	CASSYPGLPYEQYF	TGTGCCAGCAGCTATCCGGGACTACCCTACGAGCAGTACTTC
NA	NA	TRBJ2-3	TRBV9	CASSVGGKDTQYF	TGTGCCAGCAGCGTAGGGGGCAAAGATACGCAGTATTTT
NA	NA	TRBJ2-2	TRBV6-5	CASSYSQSGTGELFF	TGTGCCAGCAGTTACAGCCAATCGGGGACCGGGGAGCTGTTTTTT
NA	NA	TRBJ2-7	TRBV20-1	CSASGPSYEQYF	TGCAGTGCTAGCGGCCCCTCCTACGAGCAGTACTTC
NA	NA	TRBJ1-1	TRBV20-1	CSAPGGRDTEAFF	TGCAGTGCCCCGGGTGGGAGGGACACTGAAGCTTTCTTT
NA	NA	TRBJ2-5	TRBV20-1	CSAREGQRKTQYF	TGCAGTGCTAGGGAGGGACAGAGGAAGACCCAGTACTTC